The sequence of this T cell receptor beta chain was determined in a study of T cells in Graves' hyperthyroidism and ophthalmopathy. Study-level information: Peripheral blood was taken when the disease was first diagnosed, before any treatment began.

Amplification yielded TCR beta CDR3 regions, with RNA transcripts as the source. HTBI primers were used for first-round RT-PCR of the TCR CDR3. Via MiXCR, TCRdb re-called the multiplex PCR reads, giving one row per CDR3 protein. This table has approximately 560,000 distinct CDR3 sequences, about a sixth appearing once. The germline V gene has CDR1 SGDLS and CDR2 YYNGEE. V was clipped by 0 bases and J by 1 base, with 15 bases between them. The CDR3 spans 17 residues. Clinical symptoms, serum thyroxine, TRAb, thyroid ultrasound and orbital computed tomography established diagnosis. This sample holds PBMCs from 10 ml fresh peripheral blood.

The sequence derives from a woman in her 30s with Graves' hyperthyroidism. Sequenced: blood. The V and J genes are TRBV9 and TRBJ2-3; the D gene is possibly TRBD2 (6 bases). CDR3 bases: TGTGCCAGCAGCGTAGACTTAGGGGACTGGGGCACAGATACGCAGTATTTT. It codes for CASSVDLGDWGTDTQYF.